These 21 T cell receptor beta chains were all obtained from the same sample, sequenced in a study of metastatic and nonmetastatic thyroid tumors. MiXCR reprocessed the PCR reads for TCRdb. This sample carries about 16,000 clones, 13% of them seen once, and the ten largest clones take about 28%. Among the patients, none had received any treatment before thyroid surgery. Sequencing used blood. Receptors originate from a female donor with papillary thyroid cancer or a benign thyroid nodule (not recorded which). Some clones in this sample may be carry-over from other donors' samples.

This clone was recorded at least ten times. The V call is TRBV6-1, the J call TRBJ1-1; 7 nucleotides agree with TRBD1. V gave up 6 bases and J gave up 3 bases; unmatched junction bases: 7. The CDR3 runs to 14 residues. CDR1 is MNHNS, CDR2 SASEGT, per germline. The CDR3 DNA sequence: TGTGCCAGCAGACCCGACAGGGACGACACTGAAGCTTTCTTT. Its translation is CASRPDRDDTEAFF.

This clone was observed at least ten times. This chain joins TRBV27 and TRBJ2-7; D is perhaps TRBD2 (5 bases). The CDR3 spans 15 residues. V lost 0 bases and J 5 bases, leaving 14 bases between the germline ends. Germline V CDR1 and CDR2: MNHEY, SMNVEV (reference sequence). This CDR3 reads CASSLSISGSHEQYF. DNA of the CDR3: TGTGCCAGCAGTTTATCTATCTCGGGGAGCCACGAGCAGTACTTC.

A remark on this clone: The conserved phenylalanine or tryptophan is not found at the CDR3 terminus, so this likely reflects a read error. The rearrangement uses TRBV11-3 and TRBJ2-1; TRBD1 matches at 7 bases. V gave up 7 bases and J gave up 10 bases; unmatched junction bases: 7. The CDR3 runs to 12 residues. In germline, CDR1 is SGHNT, CDR2 YENEEA. In nucleotides, the CDR3 is TGTGCCAGCATCCCACAGGGGTACGAGCAGTTCTCC. The encoded protein is CASIPQGYEQFS.

In this sample, this clone turned up many times. The gene calls are TRBV5-1 and TRBJ2-1; D might be TRBD1 (6 bases). Trimming cost V 1 base and J 4 bases, with 12 bases left between them. In germline, CDR1 is SGHRS, CDR2 YFSETQ. The CDR3 contains 15 residues. CDR3 sequence reads: CASSLRTDTYNEQFF. The CDR3 DNA sequence: TGCGCCAGCAGCTTGAGGACAGATACTTACAATGAGCAGTTCTTC.

This clone was counted a few times. Given a much more abundant clone one base away, this may be a read error. This chain uses TRBV4-1 with TRBJ1-2; D is undetermined. The length of the CDR3 is 14 residues. The germline CDR1 and CDR2 sequences are MGHRA and YSYEKL. The germline V and J ends were trimmed by 1 base and 6 bases, with 12 bases remaining between them. The CDR3 reads CASSQGWETHGYTF. CDR3 sequence (DNA): TGCGCCAGCAGCCAAGGATGGGAGACCCATGGCTACACCTTC.

This clone was counted only a few times. One end of the junction varies from germline; a read error may be responsible. The chain links TRBV28 to TRBJ2-3, with D perhaps matching TRBD1 or TRBD2 (5 bases each). The CDR3 consists of 15 residues. Germline V gives CDR1 MDHEN, CDR2 SYDVKM. CDR3 protein: CASSSPGRGVDTQYF. The DNA of the CDR3 is TGTGCCAGCTCCTCCCCGGGCCGAGGGGTAGATACTCAGTATTTT.

This clone came up many times. The gene calls are TRBV6-4 and TRBJ2-3; D perhaps matches TRBD1 (6 bases). V shed 5 bases and J shed 2 bases, with 8 bases lying between them. Germline CDR1 MRHNA, CDR2 SNTAGT. This CDR3 region has 13 residues. The chain's CDR3 is CASSRTDTDTQYF. The CDR3 DNA reads as TGTGCCAGCAGTCGGACAGACACAGATACGCAGTATTTT.

Details on this clone: A much larger clone differs from this one at a single base, so this may be a read error. This rearrangement joins TRBV7-6 to TRBJ2-5; 9 bases line up with TRBD1. Trimming cost V 7 bases and J 4 bases; bases outside gene matches: 10. This CDR3 is 15 amino acids long. CDR1 SGHVS and CDR2 FNYEAQ come from the germline V gene. For the CDR3, the DNA is TGTGCCAGCATCTTCATACCGACAGGGGGAGAGACCCAGTACTTC. This translates into CASIFIPTGGETQYF.

The V call is TRBV15, the J call TRBJ2-5; no firm D call. The CDR3 spans 15 residues. Germline V CDR1 and CDR2: LNHNV, YYDKDF (reference sequence). V shed 1 base and J shed 5 bases, with 14 bases lying between them. CDR3 DNA sequence: TGTGCCACCAGCAGAGTTTACGGTTTGCGGGAGACCCAGTACTTC. Its protein product is CATSRVYGLRETQYF.

This clone is judged medium-sized (0.01 to 0.1%). In the same sample, other DNA sequences code for this CDR3. This sequence joins TRBV6-1 and TRBJ1-2, with TRBD1 as a possible D gene (5 bases). Trimming pared 6 bases from V and 3 bases from J, leaving 17 bases between. The germline V gene encodes CDR1 MNHNS and CDR2 SASEGT. This CDR3 region has 15 residues. The CDR3 spells CASSRAGRVYYGYTF. The CDR3 nucleotides are TGTGCCAGCAGCCGAGCAGGGAGGGTGTACTATGGCTACACCTTC.

This clone was detected many times. The J gene is TRBJ1-1, the V gene TRBV30; D is perhaps TRBD1 (6 bases). Germline values: CDR1 GTSNPN, CDR2 SVGIG (reference sequence). CDR3 length equals 13 residues. Trimming removed 7 bases from V and 0 bases from J, with 12 bases in between. Here the CDR3 DNA reads TGTGCCTTTACCCGACAGGTGAACACTGAAGCTTTCTTT. This codes for CAFTRQVNTEAFF.

This clone turned up a few times. A much larger clone differs from this one at a single base, so this may be a read error. CDR3 DNA sequence: TGCAGTGCGCGGCCTTTCTACAATGAGCAGTTCTTC. As protein: CSARPFYNEQFF. V is TRBV20-1 and J is TRBJ2-1; D remains unclear. This CDR3 comprises 12 residues. V was shortened by 6 bases and J by 3 bases, with 9 bases between the two germline ends. Per germline, CDR1 DFQATT and CDR2 SNEGSKA (reference sequence).

At least ten counts were recorded for this clone. The rearrangement links TRBV12-5 to TRBJ2-1; 8 nucleotides match TRBD2. Germline V lookup: CDR1 LGHNT, CDR2 FRNRAP. V dropped 0 bases and J dropped 0; count of bases not matched to a gene: 7. The CDR3 length is 18 residues. The CDR3 reads CASGLVLGSGNSYNEQFF. The CDR3 region has the DNA TGTGCTAGTGGTTTGGTCTTGGGTAGCGGGAACTCCTACAATGAGCAGTTCTTC.

This clone was seen a few times. The chain couples TRBV25-1 to TRBJ2-2, with TRBD1 as a possible D gene (6 bases). From germline, CDR1 is MGHDK and CDR2 SYGVNS. The ends were cut back, 3 bases at V and 10 bases at J, with 21 bases in the middle. CDR3 length: 16 residues. CDR3 amino acids: CASSDMRTENTLELFF. CDR3 bases: TGTGCCAGCAGTGACATGAGGACAGAGAACACCTTGGAGCTGTTTTTT. The whole variable domain, remainder taken from reference TRBV25-1 and TRBJ2-2, is EADIYQTPRYLVIGTGKKITLECSQTMGHDKMYWYQQDPGMELHLIHYSYGVNSTEKGDLSSESTVSRIRTEHFPLTLESARPSHTSQYLCASSDMRTENTLELFFGEGSRLTVL.

This clone was recorded only once. The chain couples TRBV30 to TRBJ1-2; D not certain. CDR1 GTSNPN and CDR2 SVGIG come from the germline V gene (reference sequence). The CDR3 runs to 16 residues. V lost 4 bases and J 6 bases, leaving 24 bases between the germline ends. CDR3 region: CAWTYPEKLLLDGYTF. DNA for the CDR3: TGTGCCTGGACATACCCGGAGAAGCTTTTATTGGATGGCTACACCTTC.

This clone has at least ten counts. The genes are TRBV5-5 and TRBJ1-1, with D uncertain. Germline CDR1 reads SGHKS; CDR2 reads YYEKEE (reference sequence). The CDR3 is made up of 14 amino acids. Trimming pared 4 bases from V and 0 bases from J, leaving 10 bases between. CDR3 sequence: CASSGVYMNTEAFF. The CDR3 nucleotides are TGTGCCAGCAGCGGGGTTTACATGAACACTGAAGCTTTCTTT. Based on the CDR3 plus reference TRBV5-5 and TRBJ1-1, the full variable domain is DAGVTQSPTHLIKTRGQQVTLRCSPISGHKSVSWYQQVLGQGPQFIFQYYEKEERGRGNFPDRFSARQFPNYSSELNVNALLLGDSALYLCASSGVYMNTEAFFGQGTRLTVV.

This clone ranks as medium-sized (0.01 to 0.1%). The rearrangement joins TRBV27 to TRBJ2-2; D not resolved. Germline V gene sequence: CDR1 MNHEY, CDR2 SMNVEV (reference sequence). The CDR3 loop spans 16 amino acids. The ends were cut back, 5 bases at V and 4 bases at J, with 17 bases in the middle. DNA for the CDR3: TGTGCCAGCAGTCTTGGGCCCCGGGCCTTCACCGGGGAGCTGTTTTTT. Protein sequence: CASSLGPRAFTGELFF.

This clone showed up many times. V and J are TRBV28 and TRBJ1-1; D not resolved. CDR1 is MDHEN and CDR2 is SYDVKM in the germline V gene. V was shortened by 11 bases and J by 1 base, with 11 bases between the two germline ends. This CDR3 contains 12 residues. The CDR3 region is CASFSGNTEAFF. The CDR3 nucleotides read TGTGCCTCTTTTTCAGGGAACACTGAAGCTTTCTTT.

This clone was picked up many times. A read error may explain this, as a much larger clone is one base away. This CDR3 is also generated by other DNA sequences in the sample. The chain combines TRBV19 with TRBJ2-5, with 7 bases that match TRBD1. The germline CDR1 and CDR2 sequences are LNHDA and SQIVND (reference sequence). The CDR3 has 15 amino acids. CDR3 in amino acids: CATQDRSFSQETQYF. The CDR3 DNA reads TGCGCCACCCAGGACAGGAGCTTTAGCCAAGAGACCCAGTACTTC. The full variable domain, with the rest looked up from reference TRBV19 and TRBJ2-5, is DGGITQSPKYLFRKEGQNVTLSCEQNLNHDAMYWYRQDPGQGLRLIYYSQIVNDFQKGDIAEGYSVSREKKESFPLTVTSAQKNPTAFYLCATQDRSFSQETQYFGPGTRLLVL.

This chain links TRBV7-9 with TRBJ2-1; no firm D call. Germline values: CDR1 SEHNR, CDR2 FQNEAQ (reference sequence). The CDR3 sequence is 13 residues long. Trimming took 3 bases from V and 5 from J, leaving 8 bases between them. The CDR3 here is CASSLTSNNEQFF. CDR3 nucleotides: TGTGCCAGCAGCTTGACCAGTAACAATGAGCAGTTCTTC.

This clone came up many times. This rearrangement joins TRBV5-1 to TRBJ2-2; 10 bases match TRBD2. CDR1 SGHRS and CDR2 YFSETQ come from the germline V gene. With 3 bases clipped from V and 1 base from J, the junction kept 3 bases outside the gene matches. The CDR3 loop spans 16 amino acids. CDR3 coding DNA: TGCGCCAGCAGCTCTATAGCGGGGGGGAACACCGGGGAGCTGTTTTTT. As protein: CASSSIAGGNTGELFF. Full variable domain (remainder filled in from reference TRBV5-1 and TRBJ2-2): KAGVTQTPRYLIKTRGQQVTLSCSPISGHRSVSWYQQTPGQGLQFLFEYFSETQRNKGNFPGRFSGRQFSNSRSEMNVSTLELGDSALYLCASSSIAGGNTGELFFGEGSRLTVL.